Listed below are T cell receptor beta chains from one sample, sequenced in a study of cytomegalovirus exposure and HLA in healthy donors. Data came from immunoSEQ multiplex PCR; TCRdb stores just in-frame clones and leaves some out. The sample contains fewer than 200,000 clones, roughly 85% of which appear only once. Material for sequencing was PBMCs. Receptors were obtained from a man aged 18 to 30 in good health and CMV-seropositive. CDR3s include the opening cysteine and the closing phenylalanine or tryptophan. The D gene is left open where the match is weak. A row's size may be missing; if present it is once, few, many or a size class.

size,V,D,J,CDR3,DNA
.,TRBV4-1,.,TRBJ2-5,CASSQDLRGQETQYF,TGCGCCAGCAGCCAAGATCTTCGAGGCCAAGAGACCCAGTACTTC
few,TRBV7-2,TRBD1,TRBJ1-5,CASSRDRGGQPQHF,TGTGCCAGCAGCCGTGACAGGGGAGGTCAGCCCCAGCATTTT
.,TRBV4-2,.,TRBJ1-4,CASSPYLSTGATNEKLFF,TGTGCCAGCAGCCCGTACCTATCGACGGGAGCAACTAATGAAAAACTGTTTTTT
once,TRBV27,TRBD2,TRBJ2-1,CASSFGGTSGPFYNEQFF,TGTGCCAGCAGTTTTGGAGGGACTAGCGGGCCCTTCTACAATGAGCAGTTCTTC
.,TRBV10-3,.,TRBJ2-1,CAISESLARNHEQFF,TGTGCCATCAGTGAGTCCCTGGCGAGGAACCATGAGCAGTTCTTC
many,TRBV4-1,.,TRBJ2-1,CASSQVGVRGNEQFF,TGCGCCAGCAGCCAAGTGGGAGTACGGGGGAATGAGCAGTTCTTC
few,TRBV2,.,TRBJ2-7,CASSELGEQYF,TGTGCCAGCAGTGAGCTAGGCGAGCAGTACTTC
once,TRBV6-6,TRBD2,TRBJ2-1,CASSYPTSEGDNEQFF,TGTGCCAGCAGTTACCCTACTAGCGAGGGTGACAATGAGCAGTTCTTC
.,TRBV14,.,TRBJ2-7,CASSQDHNYLSPLYEQYF,TGTGCCAGCAGCCAAGATCACAACTACCTTTCGCCTCTCTACGAGCAGTACTTC
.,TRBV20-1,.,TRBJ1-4,CSQVAGEKLFF,TGCAGTCAGGTCGCAGGGGAAAAACTGTTTTTT
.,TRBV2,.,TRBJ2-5,CASSAPGEQETQYF,TGTGCCAGCAGTGCTCCAGGGGAGCAGGAGACCCAGTACTTC
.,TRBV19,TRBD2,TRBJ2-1,CASRRLAGAYNEQFF,TGTGCCAGTCGTCGACTAGCGGGAGCCTACAATGAGCAGTTCTTC
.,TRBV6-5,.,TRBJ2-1,CASSYSGQYYNEQFF,TGTGCCAGCAGTTATTCTGGACAGTACTACAATGAGCAGTTCTTC
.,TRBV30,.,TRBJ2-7,CAWSVRVDRYEQYF,TGTGCCTGGAGTGTAAGGGTCGACAGGTACGAGCAGTACTTC
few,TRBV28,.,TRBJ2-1,CASSSTSRGTDNEQFF,TGTGCCAGCAGCTCCACCTCCCGGGGGACCGACAATGAGCAGTTCTTC
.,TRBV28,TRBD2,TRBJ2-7,CASSPTGGYEQYF,TGTGCCAGCAGTCCCACGGGGGGATACGAGCAGTACTTC
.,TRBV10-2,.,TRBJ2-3,CASSEMDYTDTQYF,TGCGCCAGCAGTGAGATGGACTACACAGATACGCAGTATTTT
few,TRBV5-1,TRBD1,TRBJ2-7,CASSESGTGTGEQYF,TGCGCCAGCAGCGAGTCCGGGACAGGGACGGGCGAGCAGTACTTC
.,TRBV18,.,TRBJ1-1,CASSQSRGFDTEAFF,TGTGCCAGCTCCCAGTCCCGGGGATTCGACACTGAAGCTTTCTTT
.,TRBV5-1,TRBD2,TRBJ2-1,CASSLAPGLAGDRYNEQFF,TGCGCCAGCAGCTTGGCCCCGGGACTAGCGGGAGATCGGTACAATGAGCAGTTCTTC
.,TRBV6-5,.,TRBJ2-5,CASTLAGGRGTQYF,TGTGCCAGCACCCTGGCAGGAGGTCGCGGGACCCAGTACTTC
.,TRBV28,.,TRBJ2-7,CASSLSGYEQYF,TGTGCCAGCAGTTTATCGGGGTACGAGCAGTACTTC
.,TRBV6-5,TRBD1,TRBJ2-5,CASSYVQGAETQYF,TGTGCCAGCAGTTACGTGCAGGGGGCTGAGACCCAGTACTTC
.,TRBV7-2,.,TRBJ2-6,CASSAGQIRSGANVLTF,TGTGCCAGCAGCGCGGGACAGATCCGCTCTGGGGCCAACGTCCTGACTTTC
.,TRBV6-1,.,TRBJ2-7,CASNGQTYEQYF,TGTGCCAGCAACGGACAGACCTACGAGCAGTACTTC
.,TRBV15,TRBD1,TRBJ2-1,CATSSRGTYNEQFF,TGTGCCACCAGCAGCAGGGGGACCTACAATGAGCAGTTCTTC
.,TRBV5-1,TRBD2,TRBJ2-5,CASSPSGLAGGAETQYF,TGCGCCAGCAGCCCCTCCGGACTAGCGGGGGGGGCAGAGACCCAGTACTTC
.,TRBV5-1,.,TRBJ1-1,CASSTTGRGTEAFF,TGCGCCAGCAGCACCACAGGGAGGGGCACTGAAGCTTTCTTT
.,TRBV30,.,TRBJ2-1,CAWSGDGNEQFF,TGTGCCTGGAGCGGAGACGGGAATGAGCAGTTCTTC
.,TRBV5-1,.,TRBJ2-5,CASSWGQGGDQETQYF,TGCGCCAGCAGCTGGGGGCAGGGAGGGGATCAAGAGACCCAGTACTTC
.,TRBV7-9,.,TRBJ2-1,CASSDDNYNEQFF,TGTGCCAGCAGCGACGACAACTACAATGAGCAGTTCTTC
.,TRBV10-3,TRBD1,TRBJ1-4,CAIGGQGSEKLFF,TGTGCCATCGGCGGACAGGGGTCTGAAAAACTGTTTTTT
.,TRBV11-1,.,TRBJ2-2,CASSNQMTGELFF,TGTGCCAGCAGCAACCAGATGACCGGGGAGCTGTTTTTT
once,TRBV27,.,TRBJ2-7,CASSTRNHPGGADEQYF,TGTGCCAGCAGCACGAGGAATCATCCCGGGGGAGCCGACGAGCAGTACTTC
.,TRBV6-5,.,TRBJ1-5,CASTTGFGGPQHF,TGTGCCAGCACTACAGGGTTTGGGGGGCCCCAGCATTTT
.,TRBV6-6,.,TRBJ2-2,CASSLIDSRRPGELFF,TGTGCCAGCAGCCTGATCGACAGTCGGCGGCCCGGGGAGCTGTTTTTT
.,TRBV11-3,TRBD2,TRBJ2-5,CASSQSGRSETQYF,TGTGCCAGCAGCCAAAGCGGGAGATCGGAGACCCAGTACTTC
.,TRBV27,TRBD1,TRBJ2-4,CASSASRQGIAKNIQYF,TGTGCCAGCAGTGCCTCAAGACAGGGGATAGCCAAAAACATTCAGTACTTC
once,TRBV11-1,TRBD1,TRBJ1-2,CASSTLGQDPNYGYTF,TGTGCCAGCAGCACCTTAGGACAGGATCCTAACTATGGCTACACCTTC
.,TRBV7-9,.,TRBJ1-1,CASSGSLEGTEAFF,TGTGCCAGCAGCGGATCACTGGAGGGGACTGAAGCTTTCTTT
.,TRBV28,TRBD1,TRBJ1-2,CASSSQTGPLDGYTF,TGTGCCAGCAGTTCACAGACAGGGCCACTCGATGGCTACACCTTC
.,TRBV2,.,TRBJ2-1,CASRTDLRYNEQFF,TGTGCCAGCAGGACGGACTTGAGATACAATGAGCAGTTCTTC
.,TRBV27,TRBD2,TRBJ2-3,CASTCRSGGECSDTQYF,TGTGCCAGCACGTGCAGGAGCGGGGGAGAGTGTTCAGATACGCAGTATTTT
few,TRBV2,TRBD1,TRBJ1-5,CASSDSLGDRESNQPQHF,TGTGCCAGCAGTGACTCCCTGGGGGACAGAGAAAGCAATCAGCCCCAGCATTTT
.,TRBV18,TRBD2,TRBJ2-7,CASSPPTTSGGNTYEQYF,TGTGCCAGCTCACCACCAACGACTAGCGGGGGAAACACCTACGAGCAGTACTTC
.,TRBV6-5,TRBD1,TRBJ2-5,CASSYSKQGDGETQYF,TGTGCCAGCAGTTACTCGAAACAGGGGGATGGAGAGACCCAGTACTTC
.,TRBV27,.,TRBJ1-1,CASLPPGWGGEAFF,TGTGCCAGCCTTCCCCCGGGGTGGGGAGGTGAAGCTTTCTTT
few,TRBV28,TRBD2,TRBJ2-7,CASSSFGGRAYEQYF,TGTGCCAGCAGCTCCTTCGGCGGGAGGGCCTACGAGCAGTACTTC
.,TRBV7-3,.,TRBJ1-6,CASSLGQGGSPLHF,TGTGCCAGCAGCTTAGGCCAGGGTGGATCACCCCTCCACTTT
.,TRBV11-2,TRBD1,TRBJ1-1,CASRKTGLTEAFF,TGTGCCAGCAGGAAGACAGGGCTCACTGAAGCTTTCTTT
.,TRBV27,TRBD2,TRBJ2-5,CASSPLLAGEETQYF,TGTGCCAGCAGTCCCCTACTAGCGGGGGAGGAGACCCAGTACTTC
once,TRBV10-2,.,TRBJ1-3,CASSQQELTIYF,TGCGCCAGCAGTCAACAGGAGTTGACCATATATTTT
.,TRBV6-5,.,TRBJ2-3,CASSYTTNGDTQYF,TGTGCCAGCAGTTATACCACTAATGGGGATACGCAGTATTTT
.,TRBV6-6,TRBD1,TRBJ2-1,CASSYLGQGNNEQFF,TGTGCCAGCAGTTACTTGGGACAGGGAAACAATGAGCAGTTCTTC